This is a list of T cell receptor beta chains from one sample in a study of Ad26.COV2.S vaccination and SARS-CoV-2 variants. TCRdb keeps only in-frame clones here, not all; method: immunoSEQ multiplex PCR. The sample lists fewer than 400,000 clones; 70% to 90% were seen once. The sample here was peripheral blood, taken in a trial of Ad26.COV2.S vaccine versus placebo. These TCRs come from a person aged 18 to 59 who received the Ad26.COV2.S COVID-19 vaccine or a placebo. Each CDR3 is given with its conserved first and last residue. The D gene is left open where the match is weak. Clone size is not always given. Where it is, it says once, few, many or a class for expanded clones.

TGTGCCAGCAGTGAATGGCCAGGGGGCCATACGCAGTATTTT	CASSEWPGGHTQYF	TRBV6-1	TRBJ2-3	-	TRBD1
TGTGCCAGCGGAGGACGGTCCCCGACTGAAGCTTTCTTT	CASGGRSPTEAFF	TRBV27	TRBJ1-1	-	-
TGTGCCAGCAGCCCATCAACGGGCCTCAATCAGCCCCAGCATTTT	CASSPSTGLNQPQHF	TRBV16	TRBJ1-5	once	-
TGTGCCAGCAGCTTAGGGTCAGGGGTCGGGGAGCAGTACTTC	CASSLGSGVGEQYF	TRBV7-2	TRBJ2-7	-	-
TGTGCCAGCAGTTCCTGGACTGGATCTGGAAACACCATATATTTT	CASSSWTGSGNTIYF	TRBV6-2/TRBV6-3	TRBJ1-3	-	-
TGTGCCAGCTCACCTCGTGGACAGGCGGGCTCTGGAAACACCATATATTTT	CASSPRGQAGSGNTIYF	TRBV18	TRBJ1-3	-	TRBD1
TGCGCCAGCACCCGCAGAGCGGGGGATGACACTGAAGCTTTCTTT	CASTRRAGDDTEAFF	TRBV5-1	TRBJ1-1	few	-
TGTGCCAGCAGACCTACTAGCGGGGGGGAAAATAGTAATGAGCAGTTCTTC	CASRPTSGGENSNEQFF	TRBV28	TRBJ2-1	-	TRBD2
TGTGCCTGGAGTATCACCAATAATCAGCCCCAGCATTTT	CAWSITNNQPQHF	TRBV30	TRBJ1-5	-	-
TGTGCCAGCAGTGAAGCGGCACAGGGGCATCAGCCCCAGCATTTT	CASSEAAQGHQPQHF	TRBV6-1	TRBJ1-5	-	TRBD1
TGCGCCAGCAGCTTGTTTATCGGGGGACAGGGTTACGAGCAGTACTTC	CASSLFIGGQGYEQYF	TRBV5-1	TRBJ2-7	-	TRBD1
TGTGCCAGCAGTCGACAGCCGCGCCAGTACTTC	CASSRQPRQYF	TRBV6-5	TRBJ2-5	-	-
TGTGCCAGCACCCTTCGGCCAGACACTGAAGCTTTCTTT	CASTLRPDTEAFF	TRBV28	TRBJ1-1	-	-
TGTGCCAGCAGTTACCGGGACATACGCGAGCAGTACTTC	CASSYRDIREQYF	TRBV6-5	TRBJ2-7	-	-
TGTGCCAGCACCCAGGGGGCTATGCGGGAGCAGTACTTC	CASTQGAMREQYF	TRBV2	TRBJ2-7	-	TRBD1
TGTGCCACTGCCCCAGGGAGGGCTTATAGCAATCAGCCCCAGCATTTT	CATAPGRAYSNQPQHF	TRBV19	TRBJ1-5	-	-
TGTGCCAGCAGGCTGGGACTAGCGGGGGCCTACGAGCAGTACTTC	CASRLGLAGAYEQYF	TRBV5-4	TRBJ2-7	-	TRBD2
TGTGCCAGCAGCGTTACAGGAGGAGATACGCAGTATTTT	CASSVTGGDTQYF	TRBV9	TRBJ2-3	-	-
TGTGCCTGGATACGCCGGACTAACTATGGCTACACCTTC	CAWIRRTNYGYTF	TRBV30	TRBJ1-2	once	-
TGTGCCAGCAGTGAGGGGGGGAACACTGAAGCTTTCTTT	CASSEGGNTEAFF	TRBV25-1	TRBJ1-1	-	-
TGCAGCGTTGGCCTAGGGGCAGATACGCAGTATTTT	CSVGLGADTQYF	TRBV29-1	TRBJ2-3	-	-
TGCAGCGTTGACGGGGGACAGGGGACTGGAAACACCATATATTTT	CSVDGGQGTGNTIYF	TRBV29-1	TRBJ1-3	-	TRBD1
TGTGCCAGCAGCCACGCCCAAGAGACCCAGTACTTC	CASSHAQETQYF	TRBV7-6	TRBJ2-5	-	-
TGTGCCAGCAGTGGAAGGGGGACAGATGATGAAAAACTGTTTTTT	CASSGRGTDDEKLFF	TRBV4-2	TRBJ1-4	once	TRBD1
TGTGCCAGCAGTGCCCAGGGGGCGGGAATCACTGAAGCTTTCTTT	CASSAQGAGITEAFF	TRBV2	TRBJ1-1	-	TRBD1
TGCGCCAGCAGCTTGTCTTTCCGGACTAGCGGGGGGAGCTCCTACGAGCAGTACTTC	CASSLSFRTSGGSSYEQYF	TRBV5-1	TRBJ2-7	-	TRBD2